This T cell receptor (beta chain) emerged from a study of vaccination and CD4 T cells after COVID-19 (dated by TCRdb to between 2020 and 2023). In the study overall: Convalescent patients had a positive SARS-CoV-2 result on nasal swab PCR, and of these patients, about ten had mild disease and one had severe disease. The cultures were stimulated with overlapping spike peptide pools from SARS-CoV-2 and from the common cold coronaviruses HCoV-NL63, HCoV-OC43 and HCoV-229E. The spike-specific CD4+ TCR repertoire was compared before and after mRNA vaccination in ten to eleven COVID-19 convalescent patients and a handful of infection-naive healthy vaccine recipients. Control cultures received a CEFX viral epitope pool as the positive control, an HIV-1 Nef peptide pool as the negative control, or no peptide. Post-COVID blood samples were collected from convalescent patients a median of approximately 100 days after diagnosis, with a range of about 30 to 170 days. Post-vaccine blood samples were obtained a median of approximately 74 days after the second vaccine dose, with a range of roughly 13 to 250 days. Six males and four females were included in the convalescent cohort, with two Hispanic individuals, seven Caucasians, two Asians and one multiracial person represented. Participants got two doses of the Pfizer-BioNTech BNT162b2 vaccine (n=8) or two doses of the Moderna mRNA-1273 vaccine (n=2).

Study-level results and caveats: The study included relatively few convalescent patients and did not analyze early timepoints after natural infection. The median number of SARS-CoV-2-reactive clonotypes rose from 20 to 25 after infection to 38 after vaccination, but the change was not significant. Of the vaccine-specific clones in convalescent patients, 304 of 307, or nearly all, reacted only to SARS-CoV-2 spike and did not cross-react with common cold coronaviruses. Among convalescent patients, a median around 86% of the SARS-CoV-2-reactive clones seen after vaccination appeared only after vaccination, which suggests priming specific to the vaccine.

According to the study, the label for this sample's treatment or condition signals: approximately nine-day PBMC culture with coronavirus spike peptide pools or control peptides (ViraFEST assay). To expand antigen-specific T cells with peptide pools and then pick out the expanded clonotypes through TCR sequencing, the study relied on the ViraFEST assay. The convalescent patients' positive SARS-CoV-2 PCR tests fell between March and December 2020, which was before the Alpha, Beta and Delta variants emerged in the United States. Each well held roughly 2.2 million PBMCs cultured in IMDM containing approximately 5.3% human AB serum and approximately 9.6 IU/ml IL-2, with roughly 10 ug/ml peptide pools added. On days 3 and 7, half of the culture medium was replaced with fresh IL-2-containing medium. After around 11 days of culture, CD4+ T cells were isolated by negative selection using the EasySep CD4+ T cell isolation kit. PBMCs were separated from whole blood using Ficoll-Paque Plus gradient centrifugation and then either used fresh or cryopreserved at -140C. Each culture condition was generally run in triplicate wells.

Library construction relied on PCR. DNA from cultured CD4+ T cells was subjected to TCR sequencing with the Oncomine TCR Beta short-read assay at the Johns Hopkins FTIC core. Genomic DNA was extracted from the cultured CD4+ T cells with the QIAamp micro DNA kit. The Oncomine TCR Beta libraries from cultured CD4+ T cells were pooled using unique dual indexes and then sequenced on an Illumina iSeq 100. Turning to the authors' computational methods: Non-productive sequences were removed, and CDR3s that did not start with C, did not end with F or W, or were shorter than 7 amino acids were discarded. Antigen-specific clonotypes were identified with the MANAFEST web application by comparing peptide-stimulated wells with reference and other culture wells. For a clone to be called positive, the clone needed an FDR below 0.05, an odds ratio above 5, and a productive frequency above 0.1% in at least two of three replicate wells. A clonotype counted as cross-reactive if it showed significant expansion both in the SARS-CoV-2 spike wells and in at least one common cold coronavirus spike condition. Using R version 3.6.1, CDR3 homology was evaluated through Levenshtein distances (stringdist) along with unrooted phylogenetic trees (ape). The raw public reads went through TCRdb reprocessing: fastp at Q25, MiXCR clone calling, in-frame beta chains kept. Each entry merges the rows of one CDR3 protein and shows their most common DNA and genes. What appears here as the V and J calls and clone size reflects TCRdb's work, not the paper's. The sample yields fewer than 7,000 distinct CDR3 sequences; 65% to 70% were counted once. Approximately 45% of the sample is taken by the ten largest.

Concerning this clonotype: What antigen it recognizes has not been identified. No per-base quality is available; no much larger clone lies one base away.

Including cysteine and phenylalanine, the CDR3 has 15 amino acids. The CDR3 DNA has 45 bases and is translated from base 1. The germline V and J ends show losses of 1 base and 3 bases respectively, and no gene match explains 9 bases of the junction. CDR1 DFQATT and CDR2 SNEGSKA are derived from the germline V gene (reference sequence). This sequence was found in a human donor who had recovered from COVID-19. The specimen was CD4+ T cells from blood, cultured in vitro. The sequence is built from TRBV20-1 and TRBJ2-7; TRBD1 lines up with 7 middle nucleotides. The nucleotides are TGCAGTGCTAGAGTAAACAGGGGAGTTTTCTACGAGCAGTACTTC. Its product reads: CSARVNRGVFYEQYF.